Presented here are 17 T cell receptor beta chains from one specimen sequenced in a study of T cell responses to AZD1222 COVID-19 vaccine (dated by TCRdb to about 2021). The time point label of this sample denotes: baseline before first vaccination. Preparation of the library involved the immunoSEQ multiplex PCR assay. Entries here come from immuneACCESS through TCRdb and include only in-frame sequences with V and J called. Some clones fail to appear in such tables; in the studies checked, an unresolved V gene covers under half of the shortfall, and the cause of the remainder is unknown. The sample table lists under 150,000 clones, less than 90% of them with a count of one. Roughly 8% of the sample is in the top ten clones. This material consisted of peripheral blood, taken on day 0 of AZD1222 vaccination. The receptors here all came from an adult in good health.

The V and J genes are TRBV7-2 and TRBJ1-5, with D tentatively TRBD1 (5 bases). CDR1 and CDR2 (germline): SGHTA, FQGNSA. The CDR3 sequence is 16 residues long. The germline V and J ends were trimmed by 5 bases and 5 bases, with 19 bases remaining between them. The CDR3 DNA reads TGTGCCAGCAGCCAAACCAGGGCCTCGTCCGATCAGCCCCAGCATTTT. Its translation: CASSQTRASSDQPQHF. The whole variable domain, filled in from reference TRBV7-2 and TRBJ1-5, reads GAGVSQSPSNKVTEKGKDVELRCDPISGHTALYWYRQSLGQGLEFLIYFQGNSAPDKSGLPSDRFSAERTGGSVSTLTIQRTQQEDSAVYLCASSQTRASSDQPQHFGDGTRLSIL.

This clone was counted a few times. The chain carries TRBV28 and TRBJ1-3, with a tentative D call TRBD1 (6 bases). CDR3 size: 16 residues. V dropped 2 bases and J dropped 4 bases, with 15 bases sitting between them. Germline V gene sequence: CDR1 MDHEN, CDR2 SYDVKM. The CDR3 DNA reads TGTGCCAGCAGTTTAGACCCCCGGGGGCGAGGAAACACCATATATTTT. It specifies CASSLDPRGRGNTIYF. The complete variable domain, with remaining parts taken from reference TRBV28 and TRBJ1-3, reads DVKVTQSSRYLVKRTGEKVFLECVQDMDHENMFWYRQDPGLGLRLIYFSYDVKMKEKGDIPEGYSVSREKKERFSLILESASTNQTSMYLCASSLDPRGRGNTIYFGEGSWLTVV.

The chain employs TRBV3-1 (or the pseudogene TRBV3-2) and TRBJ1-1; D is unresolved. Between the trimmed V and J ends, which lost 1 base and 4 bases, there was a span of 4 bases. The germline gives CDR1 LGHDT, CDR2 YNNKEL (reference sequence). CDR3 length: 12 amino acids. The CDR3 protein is CASSQGLTEAFF. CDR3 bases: TGTGCCAGCAGCCAAGGGCTCACTGAAGCTTTCTTT.

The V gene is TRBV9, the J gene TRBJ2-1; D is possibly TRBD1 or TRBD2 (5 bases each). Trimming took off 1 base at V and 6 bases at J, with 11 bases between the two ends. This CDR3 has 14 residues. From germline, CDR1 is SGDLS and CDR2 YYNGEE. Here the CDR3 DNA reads TGTGCCAGCAGCGTAACGGGACCTGGCAATGAGCAGTTCTTC. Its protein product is CASSVTGPGNEQFF.

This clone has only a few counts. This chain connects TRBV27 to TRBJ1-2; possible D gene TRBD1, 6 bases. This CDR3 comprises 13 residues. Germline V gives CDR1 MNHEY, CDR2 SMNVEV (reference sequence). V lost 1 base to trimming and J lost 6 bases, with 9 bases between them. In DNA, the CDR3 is TGTGCCAGCAGTTTATACGGGGGCAATGGCTACACCTTC. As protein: CASSLYGGNGYTF.

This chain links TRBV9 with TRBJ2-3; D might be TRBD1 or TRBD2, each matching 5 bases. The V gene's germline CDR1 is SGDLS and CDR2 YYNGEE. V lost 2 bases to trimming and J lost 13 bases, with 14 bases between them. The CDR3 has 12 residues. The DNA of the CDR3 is TGTGCCAGCAGCGTTTCGACCGGGACCAAGTATTTT. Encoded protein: CASSVSTGTKYF.

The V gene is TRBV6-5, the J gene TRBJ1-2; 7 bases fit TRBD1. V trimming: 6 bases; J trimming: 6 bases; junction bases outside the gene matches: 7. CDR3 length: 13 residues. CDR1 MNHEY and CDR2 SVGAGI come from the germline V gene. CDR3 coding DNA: TGTGCCAGCAGCAACCGGGACAGAGATGGCTACACCTTC. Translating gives CASSNRDRDGYTF.

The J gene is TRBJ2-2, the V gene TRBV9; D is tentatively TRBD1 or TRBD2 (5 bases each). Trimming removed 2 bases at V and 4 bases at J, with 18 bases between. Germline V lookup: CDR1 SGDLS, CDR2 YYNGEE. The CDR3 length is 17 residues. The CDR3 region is CASSVDPGTLSTGELFF. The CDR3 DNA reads TGTGCCAGCAGCGTCGATCCCGGGACCTTAAGCACCGGGGAGCTGTTTTTT.

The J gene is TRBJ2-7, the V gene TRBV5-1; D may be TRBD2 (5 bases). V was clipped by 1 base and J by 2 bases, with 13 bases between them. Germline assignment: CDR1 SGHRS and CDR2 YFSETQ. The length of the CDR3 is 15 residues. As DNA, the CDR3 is TGCGCCAGCAGCTTGAGGGCGACGGGAACCTACGAGCAGTACTTC. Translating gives CASSLRATGTYEQYF.

The CDR3 bases are TGTGCCAGCAGCTTCGGAAGTAACACTGAAGCTTTCTTT. Encoded protein: CASSFGSNTEAFF. The chain carries TRBV7-2 and TRBJ1-1; no reliable D call. Germline V gene sequence: CDR1 SGHTA, CDR2 FQGNSA. The CDR3 length is 13 residues. Trimming shortened V by 3 bases and J by 2 bases, and 7 bases separated the two germline ends.

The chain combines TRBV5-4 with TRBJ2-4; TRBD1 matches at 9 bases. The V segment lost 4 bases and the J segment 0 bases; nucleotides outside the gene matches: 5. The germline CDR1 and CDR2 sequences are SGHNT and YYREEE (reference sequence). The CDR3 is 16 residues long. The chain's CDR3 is CASSRTGGQAKNIQYF. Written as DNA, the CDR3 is TGTGCCAGCAGCAGAACAGGGGGCCAAGCCAAAAACATTCAGTACTTC.

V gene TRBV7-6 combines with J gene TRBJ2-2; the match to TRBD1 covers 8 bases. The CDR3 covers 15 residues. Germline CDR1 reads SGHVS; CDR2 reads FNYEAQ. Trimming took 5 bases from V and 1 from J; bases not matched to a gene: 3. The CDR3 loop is CASSQTGVNTGELFF. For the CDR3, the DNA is TGTGCCAGCAGCCAGACAGGGGTGAACACCGGGGAGCTGTTTTTT. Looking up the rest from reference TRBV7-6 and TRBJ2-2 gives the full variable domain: GAGVSQSPRYKVTKRGQDVALRCDPISGHVSLYWYRQALGQGPEFLTYFNYEAQQDKSGLPNDRFSAERPEGSISTLTIQRTEQRDSAMYRCASSQTGVNTGELFFGEGSRLTVL.

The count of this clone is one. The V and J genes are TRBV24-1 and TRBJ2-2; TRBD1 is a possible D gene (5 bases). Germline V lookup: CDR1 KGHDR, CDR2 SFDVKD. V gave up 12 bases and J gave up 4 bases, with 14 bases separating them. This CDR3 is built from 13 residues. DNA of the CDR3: TGTGCCGCCAAAGGGGCGACCACCGGGGAGCTGTTTTTT. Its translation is CAAKGATTGELFF.

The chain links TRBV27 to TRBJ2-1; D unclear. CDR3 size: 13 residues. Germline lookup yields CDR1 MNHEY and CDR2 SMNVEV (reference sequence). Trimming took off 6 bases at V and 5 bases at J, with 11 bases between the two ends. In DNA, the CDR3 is TGTGCCAGCAGCCCAGGCCCCAACAATGAGCAGTTCTTC. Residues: CASSPGPNNEQFF.

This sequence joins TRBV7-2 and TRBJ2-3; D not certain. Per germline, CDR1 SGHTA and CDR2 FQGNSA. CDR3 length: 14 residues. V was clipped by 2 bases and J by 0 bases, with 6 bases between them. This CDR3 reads CASSLTRSTDTQYF. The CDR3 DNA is TGTGCCAGCAGCTTAACCCGGAGCACAGATACGCAGTATTTT.

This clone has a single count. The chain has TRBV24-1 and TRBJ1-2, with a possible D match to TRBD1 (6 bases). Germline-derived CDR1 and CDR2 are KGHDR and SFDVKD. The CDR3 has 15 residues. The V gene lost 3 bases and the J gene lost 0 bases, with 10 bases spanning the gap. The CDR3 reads CATSDQQGANYGYTF. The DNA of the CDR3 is TGTGCCACCAGTGATCAACAGGGAGCTAACTATGGCTACACCTTC.

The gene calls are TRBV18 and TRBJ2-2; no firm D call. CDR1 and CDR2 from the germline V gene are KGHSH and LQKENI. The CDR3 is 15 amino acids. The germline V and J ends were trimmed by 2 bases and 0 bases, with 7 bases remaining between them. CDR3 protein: CASSPGEANTGELFF. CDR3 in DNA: TGTGCCAGCTCACCAGGAGAAGCGAACACCGGGGAGCTGTTTTTT.